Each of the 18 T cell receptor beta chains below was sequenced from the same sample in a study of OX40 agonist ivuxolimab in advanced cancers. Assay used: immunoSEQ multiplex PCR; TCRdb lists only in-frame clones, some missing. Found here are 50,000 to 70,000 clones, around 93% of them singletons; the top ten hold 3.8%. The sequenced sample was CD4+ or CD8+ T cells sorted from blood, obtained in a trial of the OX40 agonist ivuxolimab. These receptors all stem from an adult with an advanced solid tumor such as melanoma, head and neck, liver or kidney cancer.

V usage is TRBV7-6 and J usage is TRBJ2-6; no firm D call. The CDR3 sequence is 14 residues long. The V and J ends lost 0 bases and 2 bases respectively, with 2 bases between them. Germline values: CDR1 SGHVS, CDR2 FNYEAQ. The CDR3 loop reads CASSLAPGANVLTF. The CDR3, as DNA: TGTGCCAGCAGCTTAGCGCCTGGGGCCAACGTCCTGACTTTC.

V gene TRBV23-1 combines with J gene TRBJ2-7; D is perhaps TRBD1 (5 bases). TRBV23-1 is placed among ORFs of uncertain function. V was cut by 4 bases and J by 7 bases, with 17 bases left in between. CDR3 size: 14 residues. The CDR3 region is CASSPRDSSLEQYF. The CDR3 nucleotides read TGCGCCAGCAGTCCCCGTGACAGTAGCTTGGAGCAGTACTTC.

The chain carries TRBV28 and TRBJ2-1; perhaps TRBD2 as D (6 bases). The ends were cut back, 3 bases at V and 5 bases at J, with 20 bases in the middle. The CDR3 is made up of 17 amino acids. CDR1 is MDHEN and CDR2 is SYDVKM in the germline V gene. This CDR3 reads CASSFVYGGLANNEQFF. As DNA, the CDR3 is TGTGCCAGCAGTTTCGTTTACGGGGGTCTAGCGAACAATGAGCAGTTCTTC. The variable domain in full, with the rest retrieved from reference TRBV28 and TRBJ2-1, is DVKVTQSSRYLVKRTGEKVFLECVQDMDHENMFWYRQDPGLGLRLIYFSYDVKMKEKGDIPEGYSVSREKKERFSLILESASTNQTSMYLCASSFVYGGLANNEQFFGPGTRLTVL.

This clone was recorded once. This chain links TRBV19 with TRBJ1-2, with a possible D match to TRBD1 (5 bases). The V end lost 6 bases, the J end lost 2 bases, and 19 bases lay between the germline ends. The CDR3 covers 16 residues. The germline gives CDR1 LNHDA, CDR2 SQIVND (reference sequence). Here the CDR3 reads CASSLIDDSANYGYTF. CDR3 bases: TGTGCCAGTAGCCTAATAGACGACAGCGCCAACTATGGCTACACCTTC. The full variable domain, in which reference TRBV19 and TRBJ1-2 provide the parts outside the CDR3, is DGGITQSPKYLFRKEGQNVTLSCEQNLNHDAMYWYRQDPGQGLRLIYYSQIVNDFQKGDIAEGYSVSREKKESFPLTVTSAQKNPTAFYLCASSLIDDSANYGYTFGSGTRLTVV.

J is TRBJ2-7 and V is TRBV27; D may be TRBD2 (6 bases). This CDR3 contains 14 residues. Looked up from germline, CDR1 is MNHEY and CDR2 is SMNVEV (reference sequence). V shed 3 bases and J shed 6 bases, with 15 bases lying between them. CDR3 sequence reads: CASSFGGRSLEQYF. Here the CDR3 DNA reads TGTGCCAGCAGTTTTGGAGGGAGGTCCCTCGAGCAGTACTTC.

The CDR3 is CASSMRGLGETQYF. CDR3 bases: TGTGCCAGTAGTATGCGTGGACTAGGGGAGACCCAGTACTTC. J is TRBJ2-5 and V is TRBV19; 7 positions agree with TRBD2. The germline gives CDR1 LNHDA, CDR2 SQIVND (reference sequence). The CDR3 is 14 residues long. Unmatched junction bases numbered 6, after V lost 3 bases and J lost 5 bases.

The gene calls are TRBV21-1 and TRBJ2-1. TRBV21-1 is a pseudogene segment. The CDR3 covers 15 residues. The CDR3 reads CASSMGDLGGNEQFF. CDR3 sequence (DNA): TGTGCCAGCAGCATGGGGGACCTCGGCGGGAATGAGCAGTTCTTC.

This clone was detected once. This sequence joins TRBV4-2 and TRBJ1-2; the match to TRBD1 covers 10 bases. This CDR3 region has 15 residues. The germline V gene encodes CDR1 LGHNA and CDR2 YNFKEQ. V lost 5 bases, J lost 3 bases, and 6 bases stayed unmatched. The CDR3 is CASSGGTGVDYGYTF. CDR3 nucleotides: TGTGCCAGCAGCGGTGGGACAGGGGTAGACTATGGCTACACCTTC.

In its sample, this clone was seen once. The CDR3 region has the DNA TGTGCCAGCAGCGTAGCAGGACAACAATACAATGAGCAGTTCTTC. It translates to CASSVAGQQYNEQFF. V is TRBV9 and J is TRBJ2-1, with a weak D call TRBD1 (5 bases). Germline V gene lookup returns CDR1 SGDLS and CDR2 YYNGEE. CDR3 length: 15 amino acids. Trimming took off 0 bases at V and 4 bases at J, with 11 bases between the two ends.

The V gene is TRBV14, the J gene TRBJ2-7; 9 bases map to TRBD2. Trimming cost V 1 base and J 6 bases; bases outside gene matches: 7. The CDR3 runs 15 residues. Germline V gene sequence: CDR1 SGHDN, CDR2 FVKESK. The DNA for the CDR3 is TGTGCCAGCAGCCAAGTGGGCCGGCGGGAGGGCGAGCAGTACTTC. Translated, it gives CASSQVGRREGEQYF.

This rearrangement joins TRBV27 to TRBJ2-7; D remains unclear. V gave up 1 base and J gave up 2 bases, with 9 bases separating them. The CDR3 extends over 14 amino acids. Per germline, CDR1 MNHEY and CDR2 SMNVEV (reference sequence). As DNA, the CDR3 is TGTGCCAGCAGTTTATTCGCCCCAGCCTACGAGCAGTACTTC. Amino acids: CASSLFAPAYEQYF.

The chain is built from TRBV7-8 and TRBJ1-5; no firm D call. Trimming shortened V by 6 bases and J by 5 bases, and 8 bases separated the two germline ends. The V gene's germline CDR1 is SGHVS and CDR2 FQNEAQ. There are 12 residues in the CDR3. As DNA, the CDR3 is TGTGCCAGCAGTCAGGTCGATCAGCCCCAGCATTTT. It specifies CASSQVDQPQHF.

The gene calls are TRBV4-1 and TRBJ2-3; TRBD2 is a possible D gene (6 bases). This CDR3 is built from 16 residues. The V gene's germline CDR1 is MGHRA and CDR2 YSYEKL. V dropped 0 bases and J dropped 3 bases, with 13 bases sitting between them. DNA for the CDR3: TGCGCCAGCAGCCAAGATCCGGGAGTGGTTACAGATACGCAGTATTTT. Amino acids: CASSQDPGVVTDTQYF.

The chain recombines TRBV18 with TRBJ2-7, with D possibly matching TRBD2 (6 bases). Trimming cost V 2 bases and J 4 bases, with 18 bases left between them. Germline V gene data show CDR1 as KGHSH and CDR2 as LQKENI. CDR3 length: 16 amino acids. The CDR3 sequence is CASSPSRGGVLYEQYF. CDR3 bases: TGTGCCAGCTCACCATCCCGGGGAGGAGTGTTATACGAGCAGTACTTC.

As DNA, the CDR3 is TGTGCCAGTAGTATTACACAGGGGGCGCCGGAGACCCAGTACTTC. This sequence encodes CASSITQGAPETQYF. This chain joins TRBV19 and TRBJ2-5, with 9 bases that match TRBD1. The junction had 7 bases not matched to a gene; V was cut back by 3 bases and J by 5 bases. Looked up from germline, CDR1 is LNHDA and CDR2 is SQIVND (reference sequence). This CDR3 has 15 amino acids.

Here the CDR3 DNA reads TGCGCCAGCAGCCAATATGCGGGGCCGAGCTCCTACGAGCAGTACTTC. This sequence encodes CASSQYAGPSSYEQYF. The chain carries TRBV4-3 and TRBJ2-7; D perhaps matches TRBD2 (6 bases). CDR3 length equals 16 residues. The germline V gene has CDR1 LGHNA and CDR2 YSLEER. With 2 bases removed from V and 0 bases from J, the gap between germline ends came to 14 bases.

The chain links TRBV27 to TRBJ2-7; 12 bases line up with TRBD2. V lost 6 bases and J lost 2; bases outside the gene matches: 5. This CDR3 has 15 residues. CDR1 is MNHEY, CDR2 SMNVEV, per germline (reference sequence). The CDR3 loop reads CASRELAGGPYEQYF. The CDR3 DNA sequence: TGTGCCAGCAGGGAGCTAGCGGGAGGGCCCTACGAGCAGTACTTC.

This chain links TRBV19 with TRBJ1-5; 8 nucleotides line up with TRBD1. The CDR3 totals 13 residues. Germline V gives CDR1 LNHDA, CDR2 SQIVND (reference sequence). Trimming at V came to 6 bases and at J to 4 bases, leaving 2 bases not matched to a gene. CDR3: CASRGQANQPQHF. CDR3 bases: TGTGCCAGTAGGGGACAGGCGAATCAGCCCCAGCATTTT.